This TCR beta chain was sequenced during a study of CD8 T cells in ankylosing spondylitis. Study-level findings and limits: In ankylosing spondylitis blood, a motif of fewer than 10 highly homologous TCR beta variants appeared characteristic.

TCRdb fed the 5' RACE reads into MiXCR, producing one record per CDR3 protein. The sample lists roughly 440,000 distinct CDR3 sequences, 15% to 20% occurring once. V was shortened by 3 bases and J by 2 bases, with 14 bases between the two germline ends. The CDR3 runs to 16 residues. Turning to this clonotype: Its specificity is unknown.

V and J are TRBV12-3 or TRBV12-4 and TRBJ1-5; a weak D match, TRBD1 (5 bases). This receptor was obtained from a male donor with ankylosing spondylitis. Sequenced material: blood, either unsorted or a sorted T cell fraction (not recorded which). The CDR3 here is CASSLGLGSGNQPQHF. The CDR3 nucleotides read TGTGCCAGCAGTTTGGGGCTGGGATCGGGCAATCAGCCCCAGCATTTT.